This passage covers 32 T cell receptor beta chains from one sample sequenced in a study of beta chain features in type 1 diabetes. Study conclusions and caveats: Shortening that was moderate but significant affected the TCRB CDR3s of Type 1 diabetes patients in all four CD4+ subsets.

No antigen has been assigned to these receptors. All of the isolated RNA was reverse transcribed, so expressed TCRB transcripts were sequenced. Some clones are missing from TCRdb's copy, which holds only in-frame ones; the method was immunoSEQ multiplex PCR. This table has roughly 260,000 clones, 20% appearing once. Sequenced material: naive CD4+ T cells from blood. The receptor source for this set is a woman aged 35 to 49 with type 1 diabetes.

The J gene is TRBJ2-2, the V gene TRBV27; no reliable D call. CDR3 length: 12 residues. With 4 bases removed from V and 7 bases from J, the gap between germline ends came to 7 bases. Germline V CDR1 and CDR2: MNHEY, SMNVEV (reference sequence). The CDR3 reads CASSSRFGELFF. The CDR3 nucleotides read TGTGCCAGCAGTTCCCGTTTCGGGGAGCTGTTTTTT.

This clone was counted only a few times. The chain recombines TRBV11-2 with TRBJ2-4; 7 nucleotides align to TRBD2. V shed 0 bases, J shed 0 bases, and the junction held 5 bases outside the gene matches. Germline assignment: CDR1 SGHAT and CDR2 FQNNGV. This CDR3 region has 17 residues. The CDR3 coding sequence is TGTGCCAGCAGCTTAGAGGTCGGCGGGAGAGCCAAAAACATTCAGTACTTC. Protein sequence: CASSLEVGGRAKNIQYF.

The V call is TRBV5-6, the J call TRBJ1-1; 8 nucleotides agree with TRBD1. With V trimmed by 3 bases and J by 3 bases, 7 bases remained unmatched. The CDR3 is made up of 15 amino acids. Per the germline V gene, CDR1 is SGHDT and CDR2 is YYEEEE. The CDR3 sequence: CASSSPGQGHTEAFF. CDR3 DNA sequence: TGTGCCAGCAGCTCCCCAGGACAGGGACACACTGAAGCTTTCTTT.

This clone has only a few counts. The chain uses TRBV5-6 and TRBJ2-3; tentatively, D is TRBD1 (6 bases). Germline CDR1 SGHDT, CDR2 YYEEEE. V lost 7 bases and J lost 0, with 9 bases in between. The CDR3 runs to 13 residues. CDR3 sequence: CASAGTSTDTQYF. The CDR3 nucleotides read TGTGCCAGCGCCGGGACAAGCACAGATACGCAGTATTTT.

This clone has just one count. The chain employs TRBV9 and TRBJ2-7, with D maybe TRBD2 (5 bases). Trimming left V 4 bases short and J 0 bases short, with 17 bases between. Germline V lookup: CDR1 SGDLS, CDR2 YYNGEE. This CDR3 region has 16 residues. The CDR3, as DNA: TGTGCCAGCAGCCCGAGCCGGGAAGCCAGCTCCTACGAGCAGTACTTC. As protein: CASSPSREASSYEQYF.

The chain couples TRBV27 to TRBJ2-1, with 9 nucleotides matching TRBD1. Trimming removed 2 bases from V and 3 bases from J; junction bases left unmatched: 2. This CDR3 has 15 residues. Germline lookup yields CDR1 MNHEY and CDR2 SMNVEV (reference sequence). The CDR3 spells CASSLDRGGYNEQFF. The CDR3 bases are TGTGCCAGCAGTTTAGACAGGGGGGGCTACAATGAGCAGTTCTTC.

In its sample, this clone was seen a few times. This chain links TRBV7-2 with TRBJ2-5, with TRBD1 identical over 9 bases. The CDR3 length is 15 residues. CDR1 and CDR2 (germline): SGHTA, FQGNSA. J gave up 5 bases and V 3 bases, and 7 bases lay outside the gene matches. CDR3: CASSFEDRGGETQYF. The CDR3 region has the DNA TGTGCCAGCAGCTTCGAGGACAGGGGTGGGGAGACCCAGTACTTC. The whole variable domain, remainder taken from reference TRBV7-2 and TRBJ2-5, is GAGVSQSPSNKVTEKGKDVELRCDPISGHTALYWYRQSLGQGLEFLIYFQGNSAPDKSGLPSDRFSAERTGGSVSTLTIQRTQQEDSAVYLCASSFEDRGGETQYFGPGTRLLVL.

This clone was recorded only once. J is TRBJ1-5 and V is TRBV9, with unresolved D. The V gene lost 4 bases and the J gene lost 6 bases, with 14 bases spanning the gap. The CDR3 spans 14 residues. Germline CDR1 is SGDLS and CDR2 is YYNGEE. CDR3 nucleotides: TGTGCCAGCAGCCCTCACTCCTCCGGTCAGCCCCAGCATTTT. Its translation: CASSPHSSGQPQHF.

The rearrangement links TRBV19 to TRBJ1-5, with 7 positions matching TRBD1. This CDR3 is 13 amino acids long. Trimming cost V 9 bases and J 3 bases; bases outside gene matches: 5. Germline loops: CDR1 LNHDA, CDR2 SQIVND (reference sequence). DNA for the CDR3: TGTGCCAGCCGGGACAGCTACAATCAGCCCCAGCATTTT. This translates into CASRDSYNQPQHF. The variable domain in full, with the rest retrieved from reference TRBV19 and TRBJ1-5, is DGGITQSPKYLFRKEGQNVTLSCEQNLNHDAMYWYRQDPGQGLRLIYYSQIVNDFQKGDIAEGYSVSREKKESFPLTVTSAQKNPTAFYLCASRDSYNQPQHFGDGTRLSIL.

The CDR3 DNA reads TGTGCCAGCAGTGAACATAGCCGCATGCTGTACTTC. Encoded protein: CASSEHSRMLYF. V and J are TRBV25-1 and TRBJ2-5; D is unresolved. The CDR3 is 12 residues long. The germline gives CDR1 MGHDK, CDR2 SYGVNS. V was shortened by 2 bases and J by 13 bases, with 14 bases between the two germline ends.

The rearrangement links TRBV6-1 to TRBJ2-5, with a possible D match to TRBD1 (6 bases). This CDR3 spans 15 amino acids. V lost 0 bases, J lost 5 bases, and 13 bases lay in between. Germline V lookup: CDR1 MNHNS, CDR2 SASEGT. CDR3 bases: TGTGCCAGCAGTGAAGCGGACAGTCCGGGGGAGACCCAGTACTTC. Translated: CASSEADSPGETQYF.

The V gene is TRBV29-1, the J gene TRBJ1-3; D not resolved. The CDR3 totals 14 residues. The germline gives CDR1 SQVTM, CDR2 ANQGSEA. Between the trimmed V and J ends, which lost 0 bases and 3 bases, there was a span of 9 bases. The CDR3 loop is CSVEEGGGGNTIYF. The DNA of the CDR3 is TGCAGCGTTGAAGAAGGAGGAGGTGGAAACACCATATATTTT. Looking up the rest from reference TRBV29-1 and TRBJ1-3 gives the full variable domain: SAVISQKPSRDICQRGTSLTIQCQVDSQVTMMFWYRQQPGQSLTLIATANQGSEATYESGFVIDKFPISRPNLTFSTLTVSNMSPEDSSIYLCSVEEGGGGNTIYFGEGSWLTVV.

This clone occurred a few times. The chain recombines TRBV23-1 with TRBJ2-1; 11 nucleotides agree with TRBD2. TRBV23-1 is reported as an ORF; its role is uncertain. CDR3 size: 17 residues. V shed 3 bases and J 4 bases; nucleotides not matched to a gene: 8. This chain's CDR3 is CASSHANLAGGYNEQFF. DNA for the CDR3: TGCGCCAGCAGTCACGCAAACCTAGCGGGGGGTTACAATGAGCAGTTCTTC.

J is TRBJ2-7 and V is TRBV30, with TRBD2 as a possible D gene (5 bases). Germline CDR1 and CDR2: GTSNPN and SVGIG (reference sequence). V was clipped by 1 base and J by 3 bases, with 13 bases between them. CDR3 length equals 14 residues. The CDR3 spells CAWSEENRGYEQYF. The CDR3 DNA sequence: TGTGCCTGGAGTGAGGAGAACCGGGGCTACGAGCAGTACTTC.

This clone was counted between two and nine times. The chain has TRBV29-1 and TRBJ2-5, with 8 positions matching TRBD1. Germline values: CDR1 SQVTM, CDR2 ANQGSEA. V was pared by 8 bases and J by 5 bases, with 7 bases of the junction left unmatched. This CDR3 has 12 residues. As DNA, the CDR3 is TGCAGCTCCGCAGGGGGCTGGGAGACCCAGTACTTC. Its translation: CSSAGGWETQYF. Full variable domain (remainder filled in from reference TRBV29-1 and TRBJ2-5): SAVISQKPSRDICQRGTSLTIQCQVDSQVTMMFWYRQQPGQSLTLIATANQGSEATYESGFVIDKFPISRPNLTFSTLTVSNMSPEDSSIYLCSSAGGWETQYFGPGTRLLVL.

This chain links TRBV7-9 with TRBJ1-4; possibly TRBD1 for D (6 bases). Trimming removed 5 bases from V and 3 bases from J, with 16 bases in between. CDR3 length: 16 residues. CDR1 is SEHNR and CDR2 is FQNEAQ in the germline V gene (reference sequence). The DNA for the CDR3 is TGTGCCAGCAGCCAAGAGTTCGGACAGCCTAATGAAAAACTGTTTTTT. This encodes CASSQEFGQPNEKLFF.

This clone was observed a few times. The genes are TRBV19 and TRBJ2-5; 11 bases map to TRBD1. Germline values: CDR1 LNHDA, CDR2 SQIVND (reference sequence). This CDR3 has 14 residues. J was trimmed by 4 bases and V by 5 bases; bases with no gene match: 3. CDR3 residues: CASSLGTGGETQYF. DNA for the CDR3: TGTGCCAGTAGTCTCGGGACAGGGGGAGAGACCCAGTACTTC. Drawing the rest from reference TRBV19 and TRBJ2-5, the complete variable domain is DGGITQSPKYLFRKEGQNVTLSCEQNLNHDAMYWYRQDPGQGLRLIYYSQIVNDFQKGDIAEGYSVSREKKESFPLTVTSAQKNPTAFYLCASSLGTGGETQYFGPGTRLLVL.

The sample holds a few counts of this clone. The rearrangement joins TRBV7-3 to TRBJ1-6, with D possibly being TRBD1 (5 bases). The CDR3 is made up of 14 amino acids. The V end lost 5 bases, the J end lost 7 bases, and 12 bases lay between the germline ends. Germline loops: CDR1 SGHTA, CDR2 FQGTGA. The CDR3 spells CASSPQGHNSPLHF. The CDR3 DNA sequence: TGTGCCAGCAGCCCTCAGGGCCACAATTCACCCCTCCACTTT.

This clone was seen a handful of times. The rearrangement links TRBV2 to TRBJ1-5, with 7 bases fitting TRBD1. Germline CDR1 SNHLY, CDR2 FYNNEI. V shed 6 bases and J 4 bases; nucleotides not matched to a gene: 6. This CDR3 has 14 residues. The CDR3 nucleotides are TGTGCCAGCAGGGCGGGGACAGCGAATCAGCCCCAGCATTTT. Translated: CASRAGTANQPQHF.

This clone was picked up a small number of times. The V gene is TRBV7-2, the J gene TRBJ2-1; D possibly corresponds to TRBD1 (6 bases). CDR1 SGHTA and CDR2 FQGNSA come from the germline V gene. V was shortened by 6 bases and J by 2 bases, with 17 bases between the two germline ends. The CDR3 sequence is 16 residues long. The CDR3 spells CASSPSLGQPYNEQFF. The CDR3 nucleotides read TGTGCCAGCAGTCCAAGTCTTGGACAGCCCTACAATGAGCAGTTCTTC.

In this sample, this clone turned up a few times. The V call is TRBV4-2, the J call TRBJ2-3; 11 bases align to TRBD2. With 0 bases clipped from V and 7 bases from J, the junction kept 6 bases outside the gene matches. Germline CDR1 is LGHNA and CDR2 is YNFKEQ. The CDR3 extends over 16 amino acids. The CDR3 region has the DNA TGTGCCAGCAGCCAAGACGGGACTAGCGGCGCCAATACGCAGTATTTT. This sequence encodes CASSQDGTSGANTQYF.

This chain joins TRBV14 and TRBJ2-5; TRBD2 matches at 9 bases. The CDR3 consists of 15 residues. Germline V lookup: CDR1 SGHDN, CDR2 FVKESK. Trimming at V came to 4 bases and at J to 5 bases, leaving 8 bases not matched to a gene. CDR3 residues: CASSRSGLARETQYF. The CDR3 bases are TGTGCCAGCAGCCGATCGGGACTAGCCCGGGAGACCCAGTACTTC.

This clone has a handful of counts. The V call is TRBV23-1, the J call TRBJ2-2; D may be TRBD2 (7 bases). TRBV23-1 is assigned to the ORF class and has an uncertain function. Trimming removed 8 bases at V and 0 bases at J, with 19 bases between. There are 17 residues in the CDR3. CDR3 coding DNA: TGCGCCAGCCCATTGAGGGAGGGGGGTCCGAACACCGGGGAGCTGTTTTTT. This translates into CASPLREGGPNTGELFF.

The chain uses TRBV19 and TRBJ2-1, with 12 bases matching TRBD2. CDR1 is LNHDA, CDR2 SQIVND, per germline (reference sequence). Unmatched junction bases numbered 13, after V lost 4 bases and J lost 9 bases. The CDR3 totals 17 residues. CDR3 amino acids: CASSTLTSGSLLGEQFF. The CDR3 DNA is TGTGCCAGTAGTACGCTGACTAGCGGGAGTCTTCTTGGTGAGCAGTTCTTC.

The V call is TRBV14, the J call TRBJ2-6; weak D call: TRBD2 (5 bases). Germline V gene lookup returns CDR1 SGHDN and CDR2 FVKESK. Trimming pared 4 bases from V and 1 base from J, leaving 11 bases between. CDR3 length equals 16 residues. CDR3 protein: CASSLLGGSGANVLTF. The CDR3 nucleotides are TGTGCCAGCAGCCTCCTAGGCGGGTCTGGGGCCAACGTCCTGACTTTC.

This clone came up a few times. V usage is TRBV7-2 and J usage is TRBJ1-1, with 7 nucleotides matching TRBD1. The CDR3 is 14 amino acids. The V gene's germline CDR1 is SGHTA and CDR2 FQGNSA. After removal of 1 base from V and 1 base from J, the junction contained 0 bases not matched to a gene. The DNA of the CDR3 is TGTGCCAGCAGCTTAGGACAGGGGAACACTGAAGCTTTCTTT. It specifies CASSLGQGNTEAFF.

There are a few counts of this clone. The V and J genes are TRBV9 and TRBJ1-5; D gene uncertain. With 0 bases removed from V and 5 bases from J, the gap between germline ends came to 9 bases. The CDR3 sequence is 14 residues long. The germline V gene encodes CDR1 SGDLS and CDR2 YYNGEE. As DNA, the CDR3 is TGTGCCAGCAGCGTAGGCCTTGCGGATCAGCCCCAGCATTTT. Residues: CASSVGLADQPQHF.

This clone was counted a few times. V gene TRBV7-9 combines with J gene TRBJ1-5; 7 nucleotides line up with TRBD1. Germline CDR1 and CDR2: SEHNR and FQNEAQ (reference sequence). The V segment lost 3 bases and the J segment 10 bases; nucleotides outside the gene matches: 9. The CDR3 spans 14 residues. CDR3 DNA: TGTGCCAGCAGCTTGTCCGGGACAGAAGGACCCCAGCATTTT. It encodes CASSLSGTEGPQHF.

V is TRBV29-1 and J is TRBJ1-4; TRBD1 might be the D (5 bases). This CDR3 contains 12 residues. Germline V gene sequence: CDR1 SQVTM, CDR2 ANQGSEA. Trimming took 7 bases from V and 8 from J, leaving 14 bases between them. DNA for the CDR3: TGCAGCGCCGGGGGATTAGCCGAAAAACTGTTTTTT. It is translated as CSAGGLAEKLFF.

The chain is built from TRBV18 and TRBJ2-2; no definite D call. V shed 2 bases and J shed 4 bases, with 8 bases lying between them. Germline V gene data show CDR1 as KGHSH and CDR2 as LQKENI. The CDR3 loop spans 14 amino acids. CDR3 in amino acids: CASSPMESTGELFF. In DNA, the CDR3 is TGTGCCAGCTCACCAATGGAGAGCACCGGGGAGCTGTTTTTT.

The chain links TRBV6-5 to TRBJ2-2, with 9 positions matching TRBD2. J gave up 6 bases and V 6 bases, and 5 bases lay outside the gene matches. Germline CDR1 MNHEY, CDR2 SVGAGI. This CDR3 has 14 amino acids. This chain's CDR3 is CASSRGLASGELFF. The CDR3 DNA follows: TGTGCCAGCAGCAGGGGACTAGCCTCCGGGGAGCTGTTTTTT.

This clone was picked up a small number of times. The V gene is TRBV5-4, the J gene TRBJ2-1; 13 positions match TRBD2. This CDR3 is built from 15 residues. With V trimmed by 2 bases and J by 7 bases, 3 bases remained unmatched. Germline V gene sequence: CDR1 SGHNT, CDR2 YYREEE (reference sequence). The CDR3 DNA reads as TGTGCCAGCAGCTTACTAGCGGGGGGGCTTAATGAGCAGTTCTTC. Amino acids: CASSLLAGGLNEQFF.